The 20 T cell receptor beta chains below all came from one sample that was sequenced in a study of cytomegalovirus exposure and HLA in healthy donors. 60 Vbeta and 13 Jbeta primers were used in PCR. Some clones are missing from TCRdb's copy, which holds only in-frame ones; the method was immunoSEQ multiplex PCR. This table has around 120,000 clones, approximately 78% appearing once. The material sequenced was PBMCs. These receptors were taken from a human donor in good health.

The V and J genes are TRBV15 and TRBJ2-5; 8 bases are a match to TRBD1. The CDR3 is made up of 15 amino acids. The germline gives CDR1 LNHNV, CDR2 YYDKDF (reference sequence). V shed 4 bases and J 4 bases; nucleotides not matched to a gene: 8. The CDR3 loop reads CATSTLDRGGETQYF. CDR3 bases: TGTGCCACCAGCACACTAGACAGGGGTGGAGAGACCCAGTACTTC.

The V gene is TRBV28, the J gene TRBJ1-1, with 7 bases identical to TRBD1. Germline trimming cut 6 bases from V and 0 bases from J; bases unmatched to any gene: 4. Per the germline V gene, CDR1 is MDHEN and CDR2 is SYDVKM. This CDR3 region has 14 residues. This CDR3 reads CASSGQVMNTEAFF. The CDR3 DNA sequence: TGTGCCAGCAGCGGACAGGTTATGAACACTGAAGCTTTCTTT.

The chain links TRBV11-2 to TRBJ2-4, with TRBD1 matching over 7 bases. The CDR3 runs 15 residues. Trimming took 1 base from V and 6 from J; bases not matched to a gene: 6. Germline V lookup: CDR1 SGHAT, CDR2 FQNNGV. The CDR3 spells CASSLADRVLNIQYF. In nucleotides, the CDR3 is TGTGCCAGCAGCTTAGCAGACAGGGTACTAAACATTCAGTACTTC.

The chain couples TRBV2 to TRBJ2-2; D is possibly TRBD2 (6 bases). This CDR3 region has 15 residues. The germline gives CDR1 SNHLY, CDR2 FYNNEI. Trimming shortened V by 7 bases and J by 3 bases, and 15 bases separated the two germline ends. The CDR3 loop is CASTVGGGDTGELFF. CDR3 nucleotide sequence: TGTGCCAGCACCGTGGGGGGAGGTGACACCGGGGAGCTGTTTTTT.

The chain carries TRBV28 and TRBJ2-2, with TRBD1 matching over 7 bases. Unmatched junction bases numbered 4, after V lost 6 bases and J lost 0 bases. CDR1 and CDR2 (germline): MDHEN, SYDVKM. The CDR3 contains 15 residues. In nucleotides, the CDR3 is TGTGCCAGCAGGTTTGGGACAGCGAACACCGGGGAGCTGTTTTTT. Protein sequence: CASRFGTANTGELFF.

V and J are TRBV18 and TRBJ2-5; possibly TRBD1 for D (6 bases). V was trimmed by 2 bases and J by 0 bases, leaving 10 bases between them. CDR1 and CDR2 from the germline V gene are KGHSH and LQKENI. The CDR3 sequence is 15 residues long. CDR3 loop: CASSPGGWYQETQYF. CDR3 DNA sequence: TGTGCCAGCTCACCAGGGGGCTGGTACCAAGAGACCCAGTACTTC.

The chain employs TRBV28 and TRBJ2-2, with D possibly matching TRBD1 (6 bases). The CDR3 has 16 residues. The V gene's germline CDR1 is MDHEN and CDR2 SYDVKM. Trimming took off 7 bases at V and 6 bases at J, with 21 bases between the two ends. DNA of the CDR3: TGTGCCAGCACCACAATACAGGGCTTCGTCGCCGGGGAGCTGTTTTTT. This gives the protein CASTTIQGFVAGELFF.

The rearrangement joins TRBV5-4 to TRBJ2-3; no firm D call. The CDR3 consists of 13 residues. Trimming cost V 2 bases and J 7 bases, with 11 bases left between them. Germline V gene data show CDR1 as SGHNT and CDR2 as YYREEE (reference sequence). The CDR3 region is CASSFRLRNTQYF. Written as DNA, the CDR3 is TGTGCCAGCAGCTTCAGGCTGAGAAATACGCAGTATTTT.

The CDR3 nucleotides read TGTGCCAGCAGCACCACCGGGACTGCGGAGAGTGGAGCTTTCTTT. The encoded protein is CASSTTGTAESGAFF. V and J are TRBV5-6 and TRBJ1-1; D is possibly TRBD1 (5 bases). Germline CDR1 is SGHDT and CDR2 is YYEEEE. The V end was cut by 4 bases, the J end by 10 bases, with 23 bases between. The CDR3 contains 15 residues.

This chain uses TRBV6-5 with TRBJ2-1; D is perhaps TRBD1 (5 bases). Germline lookup yields CDR1 MNHEY and CDR2 SVGAGI. With 2 bases removed from V and 9 bases from J, the gap between germline ends came to 11 bases. The CDR3 runs to 13 residues. CDR3 bases: TGTGCCAGCAGTTACCTGGGGCTAGGTGAGCAGTTCTTC. It translates to CASSYLGLGEQFF.

The V call is TRBV19, the J call TRBJ1-5; perhaps TRBD1 as D (5 bases). Germline V gene lookup returns CDR1 LNHDA and CDR2 SQIVND (reference sequence). V was pared by 3 bases and J by 0 bases, with 15 bases between. The CDR3 sequence is 17 residues long. Here the CDR3 DNA reads TGTGCCAGTAGTATGGAGACAGATTTTTATAGCAATCAGCCCCAGCATTTT. Encoded protein: CASSMETDFYSNQPQHF. Filled out from reference TRBV19 and TRBJ1-5, the complete variable domain reads DGGITQSPKYLFRKEGQNVTLSCEQNLNHDAMYWYRQDPGQGLRLIYYSQIVNDFQKGDIAEGYSVSREKKESFPLTVTSAQKNPTAFYLCASSMETDFYSNQPQHFGDGTRLSIL.

This chain joins TRBV19 and TRBJ1-5; D is perhaps TRBD1 (6 bases). CDR1 is LNHDA and CDR2 is SQIVND in the germline V gene (reference sequence). This CDR3 has 13 residues. The germline V and J ends were trimmed by 2 bases and 11 bases, with 13 bases remaining between them. CDR3 protein: CASSIQGIQAQHF. CDR3 DNA sequence: TGTGCCAGTAGTATACAGGGGATCCAAGCCCAGCATTTT.

This clone has only a few counts. The CDR3 is CASSLRWQGAVAGEGRSYNEQFF. The CDR3 DNA sequence: TGCGCCAGCAGCTTGAGGTGGCAGGGGGCCGTAGCGGGAGAGGGACGGTCCTACAATGAGCAGTTCTTC. This chain links TRBV5-1 with TRBJ2-1, with a weak D call TRBD2 (9 bases). V was cut by 1 base and J by 1 base, with 33 bases left in between. This CDR3 is 23 amino acids long. Per germline, CDR1 SGHRS and CDR2 YFSETQ.

The chain recombines TRBV5-1 with TRBJ1-5; no firm D call. V gave up 3 bases and J gave up 1 base, with 11 bases separating them. Germline assignment: CDR1 SGHRS and CDR2 YFSETQ. CDR3 length: 15 amino acids. CDR3 in amino acids: CASSYSGGSNQPQHF. Here the CDR3 DNA reads TGCGCCAGCAGCTATTCGGGCGGGAGCAATCAGCCCCAGCATTTT.

This clone occurred a few times. The chain employs TRBV30 and TRBJ1-2; D unresolved. V was trimmed by 5 bases and J by 8 bases, leaving 21 bases between them. Germline values: CDR1 GTSNPN, CDR2 SVGIG (reference sequence). The CDR3 covers 14 residues. CDR3 sequence reads: CAWAKTGGARGYTF. CDR3 DNA sequence: TGTGCCTGGGCCAAGACGGGAGGTGCAAGAGGCTACACCTTC. The full variable domain, completed using reference TRBV30 and TRBJ1-2, is SQTIHQWPATLVQPVGSPLSLECTVEGTSNPNLYWYRQAAGRGLQLLFYSVGIGQISSEVPQNLSASRPQDRQFILSSKKLLLSDSGFYLCAWAKTGGARGYTFGSGTRLTVV.

This sequence joins TRBV10-1 and TRBJ2-5; TRBD1 matches 7 bases. The DNA matches TRBJ2-7 better at its end, which makes the J call doubtful. The CDR3 loop spans 15 amino acids. In germline, CDR1 is WNHNN, CDR2 SYGVQD (reference sequence). The DNA of the CDR3 is TGCGCCAGCAGTGGCCCTCCGGGACAGCCCTACGAGCAGTACTTC. Translating gives CASSGPPGQPYEQYF.

The chain couples TRBV27 to TRBJ2-1; 11 bases align to TRBD2. The CDR3 sequence is 18 residues long. V shed 5 bases, J shed 7 bases, and the junction held 16 bases outside the gene matches. Germline CDR1 reads MNHEY; CDR2 reads SMNVEV (reference sequence). Here the CDR3 reads CASSRTSGTSGLVNEQFF. In DNA, the CDR3 is TGTGCCAGCAGTCGAACTTCCGGGACTAGCGGCCTGGTGAATGAGCAGTTCTTC.

This clone appeared once. The J gene is TRBJ2-2, the V gene TRBV2; 8 nucleotides line up with TRBD1. The V segment lost 6 bases and the J segment 7 bases; nucleotides outside the gene matches: 7. The CDR3 is made up of 14 amino acids. Germline loops: CDR1 SNHLY, CDR2 FYNNEI. The CDR3 DNA reads as TGTGCCAGCAGGCGGACAGGGCAAGGCGGGGAGCTGTTTTTT. This codes for CASRRTGQGGELFF.

A few counts support this clone. CDR3 protein: CASSLSSQGGNIQYF. The CDR3 bases are TGTGCCAGCAGTTTAAGCAGCCAGGGGGGAAACATTCAGTACTTC. V gene TRBV28 combines with J gene TRBJ2-4; maybe TRBD1 (7 bases). Germline CDR1 reads MDHEN; CDR2 reads SYDVKM. CDR3 length equals 15 residues. Trimming left V 2 bases short and J 6 bases short, with 14 bases between.

The chain uses TRBV4-1 and TRBJ2-1, with a possible D match to TRBD1 (6 bases). V was pared by 0 bases and J by 5 bases, with 11 bases between. The germline V gene has CDR1 MGHRA and CDR2 YSYEKL. CDR3 length: 15 amino acids. The CDR3 DNA sequence: TGCGCCAGCAGCCAAGAGATCAGGGGTAACAATGAGCAGTTCTTC. Its protein is CASSQEIRGNNEQFF.